What follows is one TCR beta chain and its context. The antigen is undetermined. These data belong to a study of EBV T-cell therapy then PD-1 blockade in nasopharyngeal carcinoma. Libraries were prepared by immunoSEQ multiplex PCR; TCRdb keeps only in-frame clonotypes and omits some of them. The sample holds around 19,000 clones, roughly four fifths seen once. With V trimmed by 0 bases and J by 6 bases, 3 bases remained unmatched. Per the germline V gene, CDR1 is LGHNA and CDR2 is YSLEER. This CDR3 spans 15 amino acids. The time point denotes: 266 days after commencement of treatment, after nivolumab therapy. As to treatment: AdE1-LMPpoly-expanded autologous EBV-specific T-cell therapy followed by anti-PD-1 nivolumab.

The source material was CD8+ T cells from blood, sampled at approximately day 260 from a patient whose treatment included autologous EBV-specific T cells and nivolumab. This chain uses TRBV4-3 with TRBJ2-2; 8 positions agree with TRBD1. The TCR comes from a man aged 35 to 55 with nasopharyngeal carcinoma. CDR3 in amino acids: CASSQDWTGPGELFF. CDR3 nucleotides: TGCGCCAGCAGCCAAGATTGGACAGGGCCCGGGGAGCTGTTTTTT.